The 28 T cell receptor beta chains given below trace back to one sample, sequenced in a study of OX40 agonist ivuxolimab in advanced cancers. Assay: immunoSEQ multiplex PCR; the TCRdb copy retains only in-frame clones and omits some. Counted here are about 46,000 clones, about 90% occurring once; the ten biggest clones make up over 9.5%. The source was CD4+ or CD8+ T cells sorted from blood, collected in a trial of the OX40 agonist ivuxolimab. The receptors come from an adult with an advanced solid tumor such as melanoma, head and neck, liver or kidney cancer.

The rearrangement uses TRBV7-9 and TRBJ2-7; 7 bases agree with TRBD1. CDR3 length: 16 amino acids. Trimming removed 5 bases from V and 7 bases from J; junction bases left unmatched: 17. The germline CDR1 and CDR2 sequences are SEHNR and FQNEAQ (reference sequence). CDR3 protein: CASSTGTANGLWEQYF. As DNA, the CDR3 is TGTGCCAGCAGCACCGGGACAGCAAATGGTCTATGGGAGCAGTACTTC.

Here the CDR3 DNA reads TGTGCCAGCAGACCAAAGGACAGCCAGGCGGTCTATGGCTACACCTTC. Encoded protein: CASRPKDSQAVYGYTF. The chain carries TRBV7-2 and TRBJ1-2; weak D call: TRBD1 (6 bases). CDR1 SGHTA and CDR2 FQGNSA come from the germline V gene. Trimming removed 6 bases from V and 4 bases from J, with 21 bases in between. The CDR3 is 16 residues long.

CDR3 DNA sequence: TGCGCCAGCAGCCAAGAGACAGGACTGAGCACTGAAGCTTTCTTT. Residues: CASSQETGLSTEAFF. This chain links TRBV4-1 with TRBJ1-1; a weak D match, TRBD1 (6 bases). Germline V CDR1 and CDR2: MGHRA, YSYEKL. Between the trimmed V and J ends, which lost 0 bases and 4 bases, there was a span of 12 bases. The CDR3 covers 15 residues.

CDR3 coding DNA: TGTGCCAGTACCGACGGGCTAGGGCAGTACTTC. Translating gives CASTDGLGQYF. This sequence joins TRBV19 and TRBJ2-7; D unresolved. CDR3 length equals 11 residues. CDR1 LNHDA and CDR2 SQIVND come from the germline V gene (reference sequence). Trimming stripped 7 bases from V and 9 bases from J, with 13 bases between.

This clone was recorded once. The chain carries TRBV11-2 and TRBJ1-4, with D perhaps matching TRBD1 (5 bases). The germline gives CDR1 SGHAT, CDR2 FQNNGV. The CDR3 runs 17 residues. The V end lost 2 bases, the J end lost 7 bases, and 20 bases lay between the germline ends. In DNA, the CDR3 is TGTGCCAGCAGCTTAAGGGATTATAGGGACCCCGGTGAAAAACTGTTTTTT. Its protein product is CASSLRDYRDPGEKLFF.

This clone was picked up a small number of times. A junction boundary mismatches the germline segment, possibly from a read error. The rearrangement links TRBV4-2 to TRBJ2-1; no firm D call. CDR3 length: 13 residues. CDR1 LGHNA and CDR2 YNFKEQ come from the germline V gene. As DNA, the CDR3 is TGTGCCAGCAGCCAAGATGGTAAAAACACTCTGATCTTC. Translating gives CASSQDGKNTLIF.

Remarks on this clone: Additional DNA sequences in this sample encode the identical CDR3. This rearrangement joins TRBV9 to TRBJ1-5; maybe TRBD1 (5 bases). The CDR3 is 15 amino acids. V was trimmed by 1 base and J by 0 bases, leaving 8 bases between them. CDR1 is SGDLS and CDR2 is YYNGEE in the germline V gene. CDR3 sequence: CASSVTGDSNQPQHF. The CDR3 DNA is TGTGCCAGCAGCGTAACAGGAGATAGCAATCAGCCCCAGCATTTT.

The DNA of the CDR3 is TGTGCCAGCAGCCCCTTCTCAGGGCCCTACGAGCAGTACTTC. It yields the protein CASSPFSGPYEQYF. The chain recombines TRBV14 with TRBJ2-7, with D possibly TRBD1 on 5 matching bases. Germline V gene sequence: CDR1 SGHDN, CDR2 FVKESK. The germline V and J ends were trimmed by 4 bases and 2 bases, with 12 bases remaining between them. The CDR3 is 14 amino acids.

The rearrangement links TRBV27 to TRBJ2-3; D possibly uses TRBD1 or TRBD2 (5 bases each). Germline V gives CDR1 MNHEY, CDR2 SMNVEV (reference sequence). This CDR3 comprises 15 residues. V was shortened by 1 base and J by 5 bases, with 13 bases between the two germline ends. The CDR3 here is CASSLYTGRGDTQYF. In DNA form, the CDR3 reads TGTGCCAGCAGTTTATACACAGGACGGGGAGATACGCAGTATTTT.

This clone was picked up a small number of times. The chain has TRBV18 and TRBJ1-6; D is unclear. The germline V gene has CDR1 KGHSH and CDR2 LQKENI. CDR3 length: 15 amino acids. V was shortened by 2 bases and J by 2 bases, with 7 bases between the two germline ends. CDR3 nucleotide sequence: TGTGCCAGCTCACCAACCCTAACCTATAATTCACCCCTCCACTTT. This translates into CASSPTLTYNSPLHF.

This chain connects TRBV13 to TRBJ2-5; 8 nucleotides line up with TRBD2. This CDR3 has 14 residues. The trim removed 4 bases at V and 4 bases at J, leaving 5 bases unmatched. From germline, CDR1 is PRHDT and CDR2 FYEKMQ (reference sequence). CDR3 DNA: TGTGCCAGCAGCTCATCGGGGGGGCGAGAGACCCAGTACTTC. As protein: CASSSSGGRETQYF. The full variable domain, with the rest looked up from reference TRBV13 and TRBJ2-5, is AAGVIQSPRHLIKEKRETATLKCYPIPRHDTVYWYQQGPGQDPQFLISFYEKMQSDKGSIPDRFSAQQFSDYHSELNMSSLELGDSALYFCASSSSGGRETQYFGPGTRLLVL.

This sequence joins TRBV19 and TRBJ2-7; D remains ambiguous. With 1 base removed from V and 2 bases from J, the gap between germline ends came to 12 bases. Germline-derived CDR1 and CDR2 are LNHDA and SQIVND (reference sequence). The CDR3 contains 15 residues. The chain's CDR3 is CASSIGASSTYEQYF. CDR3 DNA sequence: TGTGCCAGTAGTATAGGGGCTAGTAGTACCTACGAGCAGTACTTC.

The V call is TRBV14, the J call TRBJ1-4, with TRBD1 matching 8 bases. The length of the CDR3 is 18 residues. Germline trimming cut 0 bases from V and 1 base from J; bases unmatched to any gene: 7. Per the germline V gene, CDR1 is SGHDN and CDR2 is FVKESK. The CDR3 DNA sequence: TGTGCCAGCAGCCAAGATATAGGCAGGGGGCTAACTAATGAAAAACTGTTTTTT. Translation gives CASSQDIGRGLTNEKLFF.

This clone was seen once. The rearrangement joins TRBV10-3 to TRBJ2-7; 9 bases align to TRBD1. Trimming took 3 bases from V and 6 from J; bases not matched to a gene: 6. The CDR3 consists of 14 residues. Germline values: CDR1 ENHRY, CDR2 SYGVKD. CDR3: CAISDPGTGLEQYF. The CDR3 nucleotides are TGTGCCATCAGTGACCCCGGGACAGGGCTCGAGCAGTACTTC.

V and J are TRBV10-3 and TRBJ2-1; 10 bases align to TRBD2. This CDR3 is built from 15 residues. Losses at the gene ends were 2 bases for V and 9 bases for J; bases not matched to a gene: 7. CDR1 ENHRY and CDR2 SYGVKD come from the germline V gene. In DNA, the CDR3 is TGTGCCATCAGTGAGCCTAGCGGGAGACAGGGTGAGCAGTTCTTC. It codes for CAISEPSGRQGEQFF.

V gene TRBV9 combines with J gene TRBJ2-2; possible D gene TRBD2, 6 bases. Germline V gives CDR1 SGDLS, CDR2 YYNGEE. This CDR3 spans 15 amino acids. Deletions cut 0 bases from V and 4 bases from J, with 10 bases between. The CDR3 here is CASSVVGRGTGELFF. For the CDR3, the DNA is TGTGCCAGCAGCGTAGTCGGGCGGGGCACCGGGGAGCTGTTTTTT.

Here the CDR3 reads CASSPGGRGKEKLFF. The CDR3 region has the DNA TGTGCCAGCAGCCCGGGGGGCAGGGGAAAAGAAAAACTGTTTTTT. This chain links TRBV7-9 with TRBJ1-4; possibly TRBD1 for D (6 bases). V was trimmed by 5 bases and J by 8 bases, leaving 18 bases between them. The CDR3 has 15 residues. Germline CDR1 is SEHNR and CDR2 is FQNEAQ (reference sequence). Full variable domain (remainder filled in from reference TRBV7-9 and TRBJ1-4): DTGVSQNPRHKITKRGQNVTFRCDPISEHNRLYWYRQTLGQGPEFLTYFQNEAQLEKSRLLSDRFSAERPKGSFSTLEIQRTEQGDSAMYLCASSPGGRGKEKLFFGSGTQLSVL.

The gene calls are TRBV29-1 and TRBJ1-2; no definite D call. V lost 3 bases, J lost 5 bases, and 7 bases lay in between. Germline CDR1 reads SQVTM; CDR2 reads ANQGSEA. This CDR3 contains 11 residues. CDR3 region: CSVDQGYGYTF. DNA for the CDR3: TGCAGCGTTGATCAAGGGTATGGCTACACCTTC.

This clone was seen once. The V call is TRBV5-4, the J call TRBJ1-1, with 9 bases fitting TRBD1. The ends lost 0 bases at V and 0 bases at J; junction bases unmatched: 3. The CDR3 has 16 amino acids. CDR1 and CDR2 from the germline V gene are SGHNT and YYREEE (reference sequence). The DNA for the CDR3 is TGTGCCAGCAGCTTGGAGGGACAGGGAATGAACACTGAAGCTTTCTTT. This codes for CASSLEGQGMNTEAFF.

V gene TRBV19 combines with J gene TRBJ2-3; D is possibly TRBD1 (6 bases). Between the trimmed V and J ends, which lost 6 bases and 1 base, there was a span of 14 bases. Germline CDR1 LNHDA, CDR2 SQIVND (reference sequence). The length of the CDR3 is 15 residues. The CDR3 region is CASSPHPGGTDTQYF. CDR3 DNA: TGTGCCAGTAGCCCTCACCCAGGGGGCACAGATACGCAGTATTTT.

This CDR3 is CASSWIVGQGYNEQFF. The CDR3 DNA reads TGTGCCAGCAGCTGGATAGTGGGACAGGGGTACAATGAGCAGTTCTTC. V gene TRBV5-6 combines with J gene TRBJ2-1; 10 bases line up with TRBD1. The ends lost 3 bases at V and 4 bases at J; junction bases unmatched: 7. CDR1 is SGHDT and CDR2 is YYEEEE in the germline V gene. CDR3 size: 16 residues.

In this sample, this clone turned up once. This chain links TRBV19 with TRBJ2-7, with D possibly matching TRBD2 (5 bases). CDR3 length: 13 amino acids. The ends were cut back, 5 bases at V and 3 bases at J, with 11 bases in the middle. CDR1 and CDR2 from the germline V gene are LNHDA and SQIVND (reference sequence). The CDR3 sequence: CASSEGSLYEQYF. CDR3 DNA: TGTGCCAGTAGTGAGGGTTCCCTCTACGAGCAGTACTTC.

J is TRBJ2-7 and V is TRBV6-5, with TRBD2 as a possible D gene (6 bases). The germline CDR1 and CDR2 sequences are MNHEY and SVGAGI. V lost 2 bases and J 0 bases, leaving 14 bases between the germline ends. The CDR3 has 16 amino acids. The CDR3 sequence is CASSYAGTGSSYEQYF. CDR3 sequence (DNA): TGTGCCAGCAGTTACGCCGGGACCGGGAGCTCCTACGAGCAGTACTTC.

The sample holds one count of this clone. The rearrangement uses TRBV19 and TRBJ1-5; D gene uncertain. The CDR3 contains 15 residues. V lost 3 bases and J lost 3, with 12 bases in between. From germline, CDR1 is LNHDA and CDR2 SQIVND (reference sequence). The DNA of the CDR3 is TGTGCCAGTAGTATGGGCGCGAAGACCAATCAGCCCCAGCATTTT. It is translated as CASSMGAKTNQPQHF.

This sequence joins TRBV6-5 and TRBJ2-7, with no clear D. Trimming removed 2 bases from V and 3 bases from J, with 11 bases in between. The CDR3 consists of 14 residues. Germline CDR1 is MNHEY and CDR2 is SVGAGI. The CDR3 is CASSYASNGYEQYF. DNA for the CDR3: TGTGCCAGCAGTTACGCGTCTAACGGCTACGAGCAGTACTTC.

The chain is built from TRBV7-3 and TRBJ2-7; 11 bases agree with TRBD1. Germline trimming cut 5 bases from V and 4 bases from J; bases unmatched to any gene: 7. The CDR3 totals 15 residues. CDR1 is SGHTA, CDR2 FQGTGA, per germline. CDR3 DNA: TGTGCCAGCAGCAGTGGACAGGGGGCGTTGTACGAGCAGTACTTC. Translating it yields CASSSGQGALYEQYF.

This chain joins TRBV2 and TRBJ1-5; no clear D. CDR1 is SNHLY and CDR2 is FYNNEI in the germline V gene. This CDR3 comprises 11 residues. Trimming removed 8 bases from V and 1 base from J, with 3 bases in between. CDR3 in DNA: TGTGCCAGCGGGAGCAATCAGCCCCAGCATTTT. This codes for CASGSNQPQHF.

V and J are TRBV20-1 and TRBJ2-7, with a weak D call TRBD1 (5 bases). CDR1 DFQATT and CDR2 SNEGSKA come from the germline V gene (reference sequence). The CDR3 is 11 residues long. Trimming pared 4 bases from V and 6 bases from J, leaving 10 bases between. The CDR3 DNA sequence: TGCAGTGCTAAAGAAGGGGTCGAGCAGTACTTC. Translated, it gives CSAKEGVEQYF.